This T cell receptor (beta chain) originates from a study of T cell responses to AZD1222 COVID-19 vaccine. The assay was immunoSEQ multiplex PCR, and TCRdb's table has in-frame clones only and misses some. The sample has roughly 150,000 clones; approximately 90% are singletons. A remark on this clone: The antigen remains unidentified.

Germline CDR1 is LNHDA and CDR2 is SQIVND (reference sequence). Trimming cost V 7 bases and J 10 bases, with 22 bases left between them. The CDR3 contains 14 residues. Study-level results: White British ancestry dominated among donors, who included more females, and clonal diversity was possibly underestimated.

The material was peripheral blood, obtained on day 0 of AZD1222 vaccination. The chain recombines TRBV19 with TRBJ1-2; D is perhaps TRBD1 (5 bases). The source is an adult in good health. For the CDR3, the DNA is TGTGCCAGTAAGGATGGGGGAGCTACCTACCTCTACACCTTC. Translating it yields CASKDGGATYLYTF.